A single sample is the source of the 3 T cell receptor beta chains below, sequenced in a study of T cells in Graves' hyperthyroidism and ophthalmopathy (dated by TCRdb to the late 2010s). Libraries were prepared through multiplex PCR. The instrument was an Illumina HiSeq 2000. The TCR beta CDR3 regions were amplified from the RNA transcripts. The first round of RT-PCR for the TCR CDR3 was performed with the HTBI primer set and the Qiagen OneStep RT-PCR kit. TCRdb handled the public reads itself, with Q25 trimming in fastp and clone calling in MiXCR, and kept productive beta chains. Each entry is one CDR3 protein sequence, shown with its most common DNA and genes. The sample table contains over 700,000 distinct CDR3 sequences; only one count was recorded for about 38% of them. Jointly, the top ten make up around 10% of the sample. The sample was blood. These receptors all come from a man younger than 35 with Graves' hyperthyroidism.

This clonotype occurred many times. The chain employs TRBV11-2 and TRBJ2-7, with 7 bases matching TRBD2. With 8 bases clipped from V and 3 bases from J, the junction kept 7 bases outside the gene matches. The germline V gene encodes CDR1 SGHAT and CDR2 FQNNGV. The CDR3 is 13 amino acids. CDR3 bases: TGTGCCAGCGTAGAGGGAGGGAACTACGAGCAGTACTTC. Protein: CASVEGGNYEQYF.

The chain combines TRBV9 with TRBJ1-1; D is uncertain. The CDR3 contains 12 residues. CDR1 and CDR2 from the germline V gene are SGDLS and YYNGEE. The V gene lost 5 bases and the J gene lost 8 bases, with 13 bases spanning the gap. The CDR3 DNA follows: TGTGCCAGCAGTGGTAGTCAAGCCGAAGCTTTCTTT. Protein product: CASSGSQAEAFF.

This clonotype was seen more than once but under ten times. The CDR3 is CASSAREYSNQPQHF. The CDR3 DNA is TGTGCCAGCAGCGCCAGAGAATATAGCAATCAGCCCCAGCATTTT. The rearrangement joins TRBV7-8 to TRBJ1-5; D unresolved. The V end lost 5 bases, the J end lost 0 bases, and 11 bases lay between the germline ends. This CDR3 has 15 amino acids. Germline assignment: CDR1 SGHVS and CDR2 FQNEAQ. Based on the CDR3 plus reference TRBV7-8 and TRBJ1-5, the full variable domain is GAGVSQSPRYKVAKRGQDVALRCDPISGHVSLFWYQQALGQGPEFLTYFQNEAQLDKSGLPSDRFFAERPEGSVSTLKIQRTQQEDSAVYLCASSAREYSNQPQHFGDGTRLSIL.